The rows below give T cell receptor beta chains drawn from one sample of a study of blood T cell repertoires in COVID-19. The repertoire was sequenced with immunoSEQ multiplex PCR; TCRdb's copy has only in-frame clones and lacks some. The sample gives 200,000 to 250,000 clones, 85% to 90% of which show up once; approximately 2.4% is in the top ten. The sequencing sample was made of peripheral blood. The receptors stem from a man in his thirties or forties with COVID-19, enrolled during active disease. Both conserved end residues are part of each CDR3. The D gene is left open where the match is weak. Only part of the rows carry a size: once, few, many, or a class if the clone is expanded.

V gene,D gene,clone size,J gene,CDR3 protein,CDR3 DNA
TRBV7-9,.,.,TRBJ2-1,CASSEGGYPDNEQFF,TGTGCCAGCAGTGAAGGGGGTTATCCCGACAATGAGCAGTTCTTC
TRBV6-2/TRBV6-3,TRBD2,.,TRBJ2-7,CASSPGWREGQYEQYF,TGTGCCAGCAGTCCCGGCTGGCGGGAGGGCCAGTACGAGCAGTACTTC
TRBV10-3,TRBD2,.,TRBJ2-3,CAISATSGDTQYF,TGTGCCATCAGTGCGACTAGCGGGGATACGCAGTATTTT
TRBV19,TRBD1,.,TRBJ1-1,CASRGTGVPEAFF,TGTGCCAGTAGGGGGACAGGGGTCCCTGAAGCTTTCTTT
TRBV19,TRBD2,.,TRBJ2-7,CASGGTTYEQYF,TGTGCCAGTGGGGGGACTACCTACGAGCAGTACTTC
TRBV11-2,TRBD1,.,TRBJ1-5,CASSLMTGNSNQPQHF,TGTGCCAGCAGCTTAATGACAGGGAATAGCAATCAGCCCCAGCATTTT
TRBV5-8,.,.,TRBJ2-7,CASSLDGFSYEQYF,TGTGCCAGCAGCTTGGACGGGTTTTCCTACGAGCAGTACTTC
TRBV6-6,.,few,TRBJ2-7,CASKSQQLSYEQYF,TGTGCCAGCAAGAGTCAACAGCTCTCCTACGAGCAGTACTTC
TRBV6-5,TRBD1,.,TRBJ1-2,CASSLGQAYGYTF,TGTGCCAGCAGCTTAGGACAGGCTTATGGCTACACCTTC
TRBV3-1/TRBV3-2,TRBD1,.,TRBJ1-4,CASSQGTSGGEKLFF,TGTGCCAGCAGCCAAGGGACTTCAGGGGGTGAAAAACTGTTTTTT
TRBV19,.,.,TRBJ1-3,CATRRVNGNTIYF,TGTGCCACCAGGAGGGTAAACGGAAACACCATATATTTT
TRBV29-1,.,.,TRBJ2-3,CSSRGRGGDTQYF,TGCAGCTCGAGGGGCAGGGGCGGGGATACGCAGTATTTT
TRBV30,.,.,TRBJ2-4,CAWSADRAKNIQYF,TGTGCCTGGAGTGCGGACAGAGCCAAAAACATTCAGTACTTC
TRBV6-5,.,.,TRBJ1-2,CASSSQTGPYGYTF,TGTGCCAGCAGTTCCCAAACAGGGCCCTATGGCTACACCTTC
TRBV28,.,.,TRBJ1-5,CASSLILHREESNQPQHF,TGTGCCAGCAGTTTAATCCTTCACCGGGAAGAGAGCAATCAGCCCCAGCATTTT
TRBV18,TRBD1,.,TRBJ1-1,CASSEGQSLGTEAFF,TGTGCCAGCTCAGAGGGACAGTCTTTGGGCACTGAAGCTTTCTTT
TRBV27,TRBD1,.,TRBJ2-4,CASRGQGIAKNIQYF,TGTGCCAGCAGAGGACAGGGAATAGCCAAAAACATTCAGTACTTC
TRBV2,.,once,TRBJ1-1,CASSRQVEAFF,TGTGCCAGCAGCAGACAGGTTGAAGCTTTCTTT
TRBV5-6,.,.,TRBJ2-7,CASSFVLILGRSYEQYF,TGTGCCAGCAGCTTCGTGTTAATCCTGGGCCGCTCCTACGAGCAGTACTTC
TRBV7-2,TRBD1,.,TRBJ1-5,CASSSDRNQPQHF,TGTGCCAGCAGCTCGGACAGGAATCAGCCCCAGCATTTT
TRBV3-1/TRBV3-2,TRBD1,few,TRBJ2-7,CASSQDWTGREQYF,TGTGCCAGCAGCCAAGATTGGACAGGGAGAGAGCAGTACTTC
TRBV13,TRBD1,.,TRBJ2-7,CASSDRDRDPLEQYF,TGTGCCAGCAGCGACCGGGACAGGGACCCCCTTGAGCAGTACTTC
TRBV7-9,.,.,TRBJ2-2,CASSLEVFRQPGELFF,TGTGCCAGCAGCTTAGAGGTATTTCGACAGCCCGGGGAGCTGTTTTTT
TRBV11-2,TRBD1,.,TRBJ2-7,CASSSDRFSYEQYF,TGTGCCAGCAGTTCGGACAGGTTCTCCTACGAGCAGTACTTC
TRBV6-5,TRBD1,.,TRBJ1-3,CASSIQGVAGNTIYF,TGTGCCAGCAGTATACAGGGGGTTGCTGGAAACACCATATATTTT
TRBV6-1,TRBD1,.,TRBJ1-6,CASSEPRDRPRDNSPLHF,TGTGCCAGCAGTGAACCACGGGACAGACCAAGGGATAATTCACCCCTCCACTTT
TRBV21-1,.,.,TRBJ2-7,CASSKAGGEDEQYF,TGTGCCAGCAGCAAAGCGGGGGGGGAAGACGAGCAGTACTTC
TRBV9,.,.,TRBJ1-1,CASSVVTGNTEAFF,TGTGCCAGCAGCGTAGTGACGGGGAACACTGAAGCTTTCTTT